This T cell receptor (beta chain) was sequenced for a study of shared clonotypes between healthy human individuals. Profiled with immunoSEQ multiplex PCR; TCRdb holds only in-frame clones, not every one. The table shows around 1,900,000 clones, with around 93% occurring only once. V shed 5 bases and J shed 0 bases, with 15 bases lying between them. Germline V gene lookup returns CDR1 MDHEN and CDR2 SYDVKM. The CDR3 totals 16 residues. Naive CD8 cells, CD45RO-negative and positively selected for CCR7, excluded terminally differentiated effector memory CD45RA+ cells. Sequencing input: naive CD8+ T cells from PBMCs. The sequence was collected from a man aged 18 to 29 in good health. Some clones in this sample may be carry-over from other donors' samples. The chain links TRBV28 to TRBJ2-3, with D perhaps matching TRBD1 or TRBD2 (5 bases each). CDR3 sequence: CASSTIEGLSTDTQYF. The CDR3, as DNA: TGTGCCAGCAGTACTATAGAGGGGTTGAGCACAGATACGCAGTATTTT.